This T cell receptor beta chain originates from a study of human T cells and chemical hapten exposure. Study-level findings and limits: Unchanged with DPC sensitization were TCRs above 1 in 1000 frequency.

Documented time point: healthy volunteer bleed at 2 weeks. It was unfractionated whole blood from which total RNA was extracted. In the authors' methods: The median was around 91,000 TCRs per sample, ranging 23,224 to 690,600. TCRdb ran MiXCR on the RACE reads and lists one entry per CDR3 protein. The V and J calls come from TCRdb's annotation, not from the publication. Seen here are 49,000 or so distinct CDR3 sequences, almost 4.5% observed once, and the top ten hold about 6%. This clonotype appeared many times. The antigen remains undetermined. V lost 2 bases, J lost 1 base, and 14 bases stayed unmatched. Germline CDR1 and CDR2: DFQATT and SNEGSKA (reference sequence). The CDR3 is 18 residues long.

This chain links TRBV20-1 with TRBJ1-3; 7 nucleotides align to TRBD1. The sequencing input was whole blood. This TCR derives from a human donor in good health. Some clones in this sample may be carry-over from other donors' samples. CDR3 protein: CSARKGGGRIDSGNTIYF. CDR3 DNA: TGCAGTGCTAGAAAGGGAGGGGGCAGGATCGATTCTGGAAACACCATATATTTT.